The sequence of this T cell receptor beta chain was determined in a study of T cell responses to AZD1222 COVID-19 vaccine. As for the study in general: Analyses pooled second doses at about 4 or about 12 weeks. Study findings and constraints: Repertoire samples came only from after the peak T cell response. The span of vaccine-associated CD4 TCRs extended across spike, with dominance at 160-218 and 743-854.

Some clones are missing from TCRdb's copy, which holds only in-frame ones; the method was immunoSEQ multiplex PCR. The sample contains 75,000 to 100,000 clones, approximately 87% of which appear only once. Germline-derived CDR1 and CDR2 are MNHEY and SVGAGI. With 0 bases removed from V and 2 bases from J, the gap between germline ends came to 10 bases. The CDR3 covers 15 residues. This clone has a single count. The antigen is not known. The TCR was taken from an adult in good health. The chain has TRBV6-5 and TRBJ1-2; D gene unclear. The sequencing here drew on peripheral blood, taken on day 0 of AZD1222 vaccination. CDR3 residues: CASSYSSGYNYGYTF. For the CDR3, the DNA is TGTGCCAGCAGTTACTCGTCAGGATACAACTATGGCTACACCTTC.